Listed here are 32 T cell receptor beta chains from one sample, sequenced in a study of shared clonotypes between healthy human individuals. Assay: immunoSEQ multiplex PCR; the TCRdb copy retains only in-frame clones and omits some. The top ten hold roughly 0.45% of the sample, which has about 1.5 million clones, 95% to 99% seen once. The sample was naive CD4+ T cells sorted from blood. Indicated subset: CD45RA+ positively selected. Every receptor here comes from a man aged 25-45 years in good health.

The chain employs TRBV7-3 and TRBJ2-7, with TRBD2 matching over 7 bases. CDR3 length equals 13 residues. Germline-derived CDR1 and CDR2 are SGHTA and FQGTGA. J lost 7 bases, V lost 1 base, and 4 bases had no gene match. CDR3 DNA sequence: TGTGCCAGCAGCTTAAGGTGGGGAGGGGAGCAGTACTTC. Protein: CASSLRWGGEQYF.

This clone was picked up one time. Other DNA sequences within the sample encode an identical CDR3. The chain recombines TRBV5-6 with TRBJ2-6; D ambiguous. This CDR3 has 15 amino acids. Germline CDR1 reads SGHDT; CDR2 reads YYEEEE. V lost 0 bases and J lost 0, with 4 bases in between. The CDR3 spells CASSLGRSGANVLTF. As DNA, the CDR3 is TGTGCCAGCAGCTTGGGCCGCTCTGGGGCCAACGTCCTGACTTTC. The full variable domain, with the rest looked up from reference TRBV5-6 and TRBJ2-6, is DAGVTQSPTHLIKTRGQQVTLRCSPKSGHDTVSWYQQALGQGPQFIFQYYEEEERQRGNFPDRFSGHQFPNYSSELNVNALLLGDSALYLCASSLGRSGANVLTFGAGSRLTVL.

The gene calls are TRBV5-4 and TRBJ2-7; D possibly corresponds to TRBD1 (7 bases). V was cut by 4 bases and J by 3 bases, with 17 bases left in between. Germline lookup yields CDR1 SGHNT and CDR2 YYREEE (reference sequence). The CDR3 is 15 amino acids. Written as DNA, the CDR3 is TGTGCCAGCAGCCAGGGGGGCAGAAATCTCTACGAGCAGTACTTC. Translated, it gives CASSQGGRNLYEQYF.

This chain uses TRBV29-1 with TRBJ2-1; the D gene is possibly TRBD2 (5 bases). Per the germline V gene, CDR1 is SQVTM and CDR2 is ANQGSEA. There are 14 residues in the CDR3. The ends were cut back, 6 bases at V and 9 bases at J, with 21 bases in the middle. The CDR3 protein is CSVVEVAPNGEQFF. The CDR3 region has the DNA TGCAGCGTGGTGGAGGTAGCGCCGAACGGTGAGCAGTTCTTC.

The chain has TRBV4-2 and TRBJ2-7; D call uncertain. The germline CDR1 and CDR2 sequences are LGHNA and YNFKEQ. V lost 1 base and J 2 bases, leaving 12 bases between the germline ends. The CDR3 has 15 amino acids. CDR3 in DNA: TGTGCCAGCAGCCAAGGGCGCGGAGCAGCCTACGAGCAGTACTTC. Translation: CASSQGRGAAYEQYF.

The V gene is TRBV10-2, the J gene TRBJ1-5; D unresolved. Germline-derived CDR1 and CDR2 are WSHSY and SAAADI. The CDR3 is 16 amino acids. Trimming left V 0 bases short and J 4 bases short, with 13 bases between. In DNA, the CDR3 is TGCGCCAGCAGTGAGTCGACTCGGGGAGCGAATCAGCCCCAGCATTTT. It yields the protein CASSESTRGANQPQHF.

The genes are TRBV6-1 and TRBJ1-1; possible D gene TRBD1, 5 bases. The CDR3 runs 14 residues. Germline loops: CDR1 MNHNS, CDR2 SASEGT. Trimming took off 5 bases at V and 0 bases at J, with 10 bases between the two ends. The CDR3 here is CASSKAGLNTEAFF. CDR3 DNA: TGTGCCAGCAGTAAGGCAGGGCTGAACACTGAAGCTTTCTTT.

The chain uses TRBV7-2 and TRBJ2-2; D might be TRBD1 (5 bases). With 5 bases removed from V and 4 bases from J, the gap between germline ends came to 11 bases. Germline lookup yields CDR1 SGHTA and CDR2 FQGNSA. There are 14 residues in the CDR3. The chain's CDR3 is CASSLGLSTGELFF. For the CDR3, the DNA is TGTGCCAGCAGCCTGGGGCTTAGCACCGGGGAGCTGTTTTTT.

In nucleotides, the CDR3 is TGTGCCAGCGGGGGACTAGCGGGAAGCACCGGGGAGCTGTTTTTT. This sequence encodes CASGGLAGSTGELFF. The V call is TRBV2, the J call TRBJ2-2; 13 nucleotides line up with TRBD2. Germline V lookup: CDR1 SNHLY, CDR2 FYNNEI. There are 15 residues in the CDR3. J gave up 4 bases and V 8 bases, and 4 bases lay outside the gene matches.

The chain couples TRBV27 to TRBJ2-1, with D uncertain. The germline V gene has CDR1 MNHEY and CDR2 SMNVEV (reference sequence). The CDR3 has 14 residues. V was cut by 2 bases and J by 4 bases, with 9 bases left in between. The chain's CDR3 is CASSLRALYNEQFF. The CDR3 region has the DNA TGTGCCAGCAGTTTACGGGCGCTGTACAATGAGCAGTTCTTC.

As to this clone: Other DNA sequences in this specimen translate into the identical CDR3. The CDR3, as DNA: TGTGCCAGCTCACCGGGGGATGCAACTAATGAAAAACTGTTTTTT. Translation gives CASSPGDATNEKLFF. The chain recombines TRBV18 with TRBJ1-4; TRBD1 is a possible D gene (5 bases). The V gene's germline CDR1 is KGHSH and CDR2 LQKENI. The CDR3 spans 15 residues. The V end was cut by 3 bases, the J end by 0 bases, with 8 bases between. Variable domain in full (rest from reference TRBV18 and TRBJ1-4): NAGVMQNPRHLVRRRGQEARLRCSPMKGHSHVYWYRQLPEEGLKFMVYLQKENIIDESGMPKERFSAEFPKEGPSILRIQQVVRGDSAAYFCASSPGDATNEKLFFGSGTQLSVL.

The V and J genes are TRBV6-6 and TRBJ2-5, with unresolved D. With 3 bases removed from V and 5 bases from J, the gap between germline ends came to 16 bases. CDR1 and CDR2 (germline): MNHNY, SVGAGI (reference sequence). The CDR3 length is 15 residues. The DNA of the CDR3 is TGTGCCAGCAGTTATGGGGTAGAACTCCAGGAGACCCAGTACTTC. This codes for CASSYGVELQETQYF.

V gene TRBV11-2 combines with J gene TRBJ2-1, with 8 bases matching TRBD2. The CDR3 length is 17 residues. In germline, CDR1 is SGHAT, CDR2 FQNNGV. J was trimmed by 3 bases and V by 2 bases; bases with no gene match: 9. The CDR3 is CASSLMSSGNYYNEQFF. DNA of the CDR3: TGTGCCAGCAGCTTAATGAGTAGCGGGAACTACTACAATGAGCAGTTCTTC.

The genes are TRBV5-5 and TRBJ2-7; D is possibly TRBD1 (6 bases). V lost 2 bases, J lost 3 bases, and 12 bases lay in between. Germline loops: CDR1 SGHKS, CDR2 YYEKEE (reference sequence). This CDR3 contains 14 residues. CDR3: CASSFRTAFYEQYF. Here the CDR3 DNA reads TGTGCCAGCAGCTTCAGGACAGCCTTCTACGAGCAGTACTTC.

This chain connects TRBV27 to TRBJ2-7; TRBD1 is a possible D gene (5 bases). The V end lost 8 bases, the J end lost 2 bases, and 19 bases lay between the germline ends. Germline CDR1 reads MNHEY; CDR2 reads SMNVEV (reference sequence). This CDR3 region has 15 residues. The DNA of the CDR3 is TGTGCCAGCGGAGCCCTAACAGGAACCACCTACGAGCAGTACTTC. Translation gives CASGALTGTTYEQYF.

A word on this clone: Within the sample, other DNA sequences also encode this same CDR3. The V and J genes are TRBV18 and TRBJ2-7; 9 nucleotides agree with TRBD1. After removal of 6 bases from V and 6 bases from J, the junction contained 6 bases not matched to a gene. This CDR3 comprises 13 residues. Germline V gene lookup returns CDR1 KGHSH and CDR2 LQKENI. CDR3 sequence reads: CASSPGQGSEQYF. CDR3 DNA: TGTGCCAGCTCGCCGGGACAGGGCTCCGAGCAGTACTTC. The whole variable domain, remainder taken from reference TRBV18 and TRBJ2-7, is NAGVMQNPRHLVRRRGQEARLRCSPMKGHSHVYWYRQLPEEGLKFMVYLQKENIIDESGMPKERFSAEFPKEGPSILRIQQVVRGDSAAYFCASSPGQGSEQYFGPGTRLTVT.

The chain carries TRBV5-6 and TRBJ2-1; D possibly matches TRBD1 or TRBD2 (5 bases each). Deletions cut 0 bases from V and 6 bases from J, with 10 bases between. CDR1 is SGHDT, CDR2 YYEEEE, per germline. The CDR3 spans 14 residues. CDR3 sequence reads: CASSLASGRNEQFF. For the CDR3, the DNA is TGTGCCAGCAGCTTGGCGTCGGGGCGCAATGAGCAGTTCTTC.

Here the CDR3 DNA reads TGTGCCAGCAGCTTTGGGGAGAACACTGAAGCTTTCTTT. Residues: CASSFGENTEAFF. The chain links TRBV7-6 to TRBJ1-1, with D unresolved. Trimming pared 3 bases from V and 1 base from J, leaving 6 bases between. The CDR3 is 13 residues long. Looked up from germline, CDR1 is SGHVS and CDR2 is FNYEAQ.

This rearrangement joins TRBV7-9 to TRBJ2-3, with D unclear. CDR3 length: 15 amino acids. Trimming left V 0 bases short and J 4 bases short, with 11 bases between. Germline assignment: CDR1 SEHNR and CDR2 FQNEAQ (reference sequence). The CDR3 nucleotides are TGTGCCAGCAGCTTAGCCGTCAGTATAGCAGATACGCAGTATTTT. Translating it yields CASSLAVSIADTQYF.

The sample holds one count of this clone. This chain uses TRBV11-2 with TRBJ1-4, with a possible D match to TRBD1 (5 bases). Trimming took 1 base from V and 1 from J, leaving 10 bases between them. The germline gives CDR1 SGHAT, CDR2 FQNNGV. The CDR3 is 16 residues long. Here the CDR3 reads CASSLGVGGTNEKLFF. The CDR3 DNA follows: TGTGCCAGCAGCTTAGGGGTGGGGGGAACTAATGAAAAACTGTTTTTT. Full variable domain (rest looked up from reference TRBV11-2 and TRBJ1-4): EAGVAQSPRYKIIEKRQSVAFWCNPISGHATLYWYQQILGQGPKLLIQFQNNGVVDDSQLPKDRFSAERLKGVDSTLKIQPAKLEDSAVYLCASSLGVGGTNEKLFFGSGTQLSVL.

The chain uses TRBV6-8 and TRBJ2-7, with D perhaps TRBD2 (6 bases). CDR1 MNHGY and CDR2 SAAAGT come from the germline V gene. Trimming removed 3 bases from V and 3 bases from J, with 12 bases in between. The CDR3 spans 14 residues. CDR3 bases: TGTGCCAGCAGTTATCTTCGGCGGGACTACGAGCAGTACTTC. Protein product: CASSYLRRDYEQYF.

This chain links TRBV5-1 with TRBJ2-2, with 7 bases identical to TRBD2. V lost 4 bases, J lost 0 bases, and 6 bases stayed unmatched. CDR3 length equals 16 residues. Germline assignment: CDR1 SGHRS and CDR2 YFSETQ. The CDR3: CASSPGTTANTGELFF. CDR3 nucleotide sequence: TGCGCCAGCAGCCCAGGGACTACCGCGAACACCGGGGAGCTGTTTTTT.

Concerning this clone itself: The same CDR3 arises from other DNA sequences in this sample as well. This chain joins TRBV4-2 and TRBJ2-7; TRBD2 matches 11 bases. The length of the CDR3 is 15 residues. The trim removed 4 bases at V and 0 bases at J, leaving 2 bases unmatched. CDR1 and CDR2 from the germline V gene are LGHNA and YNFKEQ. The CDR3 reads CASSRTSGSSYEQYF. CDR3 bases: TGTGCCAGCAGCCGTACTAGCGGGAGCTCCTACGAGCAGTACTTC.

The rearrangement joins TRBV6-1 to TRBJ2-3; possibly TRBD2 for D (5 bases). Per the germline V gene, CDR1 is MNHNS and CDR2 is SASEGT. CDR3 length equals 15 residues. V lost 1 base, J lost 1 base, and 9 bases lay in between. DNA of the CDR3: TGTGCCAGCAGTGAAGTTTTTAGCGGCACAGATACGCAGTATTTT. Protein: CASSEVFSGTDTQYF.

The J gene is TRBJ2-3, the V gene TRBV11-2, with D perhaps TRBD2 (5 bases). V was clipped by 5 bases and J by 1 base, with 10 bases between them. The CDR3 consists of 14 residues. Germline CDR1 and CDR2: SGHAT and FQNNGV. The CDR3 nucleotides are TGTGCCAGCAGCCACCGGGAACGCACAGATACGCAGTATTTT. Encoded protein: CASSHRERTDTQYF.

The genes are TRBV27 and TRBJ2-3; no definite D call. The V gene's germline CDR1 is MNHEY and CDR2 SMNVEV (reference sequence). V was clipped by 3 bases and J by 5 bases, with 6 bases between them. The CDR3 runs 12 residues. The chain's CDR3 is CASSLVGDTQYF. CDR3 in DNA: TGTGCCAGCAGTTTGGTGGGAGATACGCAGTATTTT.

Remarks on this clone: Distinct nucleotide sequences in the sample also encode this CDR3. The rearrangement links TRBV10-1 to TRBJ2-3, with 12 bases fitting TRBD2. This CDR3 is 15 amino acids long. The germline V gene has CDR1 WNHNN and CDR2 SYGVQD (reference sequence). Unmatched junction bases numbered 2, after V lost 4 bases and J lost 3 bases. CDR3 nucleotides: TGCGCCAGCAGTGCGCTAGCGGGAGGGACAGATACGCAGTATTTT. Its translation: CASSALAGGTDTQYF.

The chain couples TRBV6-5 to TRBJ1-5; 7 bases match TRBD1. CDR3 size: 14 residues. The junction had 5 bases not matched to a gene; V was cut back by 6 bases and J by 3 bases. Germline lookup yields CDR1 MNHEY and CDR2 SVGAGI. The CDR3 spells CASSKQGFNQPQHF. CDR3 sequence (DNA): TGTGCCAGCAGCAAACAGGGGTTCAATCAGCCCCAGCATTTT.

The V call is TRBV19, the J call TRBJ2-3; D is unclear. This CDR3 has 17 amino acids. The germline V gene has CDR1 LNHDA and CDR2 SQIVND (reference sequence). V shed 11 bases and J shed 5 bases, with 29 bases lying between them. CDR3 DNA sequence: TGTGCCGGTAAAAGATGGGAAACCCGGCCTCGCGAAGATACGCAGTATTTT. It specifies CAGKRWETRPREDTQYF.

V gene TRBV5-4 combines with J gene TRBJ2-7; 7 bases fit TRBD1. The CDR3 loop spans 15 amino acids. CDR1 is SGHNT, CDR2 YYREEE, per germline (reference sequence). Germline trimming cut 4 bases from V and 10 bases from J; bases unmatched to any gene: 17. The CDR3 DNA reads as TGTGCCAGCAGCACGTACTTGACGACAGGGACGAGACAGTACTTC. Translating it yields CASSTYLTTGTRQYF.

The sample holds one count of this clone. J is TRBJ2-7 and V is TRBV15; D is perhaps TRBD2 (6 bases). The V end was cut by 5 bases, the J end by 7 bases, with 18 bases between. This CDR3 has 14 residues. CDR1 and CDR2 (germline): LNHNV, YYDKDF (reference sequence). This chain's CDR3 is CATSGPLGREEQYF. In nucleotides, the CDR3 is TGTGCCACCAGCGGACCATTGGGGCGGGAAGAGCAGTACTTC.

For the CDR3, the DNA is TGTGCCAGCAGTTCCCCCCCCGACAAGAACACCGGGGAGCTGTTTTTT. Its protein is CASSSPPDKNTGELFF. The chain couples TRBV6-6 to TRBJ2-2; no reliable D call. V lost 4 bases, J lost 1 base, and 13 bases lay in between. The CDR3 runs 16 residues. Germline CDR1 reads MNHNY; CDR2 reads SVGAGI (reference sequence).